This TCR beta chain was recovered during a study of naive and memory T cell subsets (dated by TCRdb to the late 2010s). Background for the entire study: Sorted naive and memory T cell subsets from peripheral blood were analyzed in the study using a UMI-based, open-source pipeline for TCR alpha and beta sequencing. RNA was DNase-treated and reverse transcribed with TCR constant-region primers, mostly using SuperScript III. IgG serology results and the functional CMV T cell responses were in complete agreement. Points the paper makes about the study in general: RNA-based TCR counts may be affected by expression changes linked to T cell activation and differentiation. In both CD4 and CD8 cells, a rise in Gini index and a fall in Shannon and inverse Simpson diversity were observed from naive through CM, EM and EMRA. After error correction, over 85% of naive TCR sequences appeared only once, giving much steeper abundance distributions than memory subsets. A clonotype was defined as a single alpha or beta chain sequence rather than as a paired alpha/beta receptor. Naive repertoires, especially CD8, contained a few larger clonotypes, possibly memory cells re-expressing CD45RA. A power law was followed by TCR abundance, with an exponent that differed between naive and memory subsets but was consistent across the three individuals. The repertoire findings for the naive and memory subsets could not be validated against a ground truth because none was available.

From the second PCR step onward, the TCR alpha chain libraries and the TCR beta chain libraries were amplified separately. To determine each donor's CMV status, fresh PBMCs were stimulated overnight with CMV viral lysate, and IFNgamma production from CD4+ T cells was then assessed. CD4 T cells were positively selected with Miltenyi beads, followed by positive selection of CD8 T cells from the CD4-negative fraction. Cells stained for CD3, CD4, CD8, CD45RA, CD27 and a live/dead dye were sorted on a BD Aria II into four subsets by CD45RA and CD27. Three healthy volunteers provided blood, and the blood of each volunteer was split into CD4 and CD8 T cells and then into four differentiation subsets. Approximately 120 ml of peripheral blood was collected from each donor, and PBMC were isolated by Ficoll-Paque PLUS density-gradient centrifugation. The sorted cells were lysed in RLT buffer, after which RNA was extracted using a Qiagen RNeasy kit and kept at -80 degrees C.

The library was prepared using UMI-ligation and nested PCR. The beta constant-region primer consisted of an equimolar mixture of two oligonucleotides that together covered TRBC1 and TRBC2. The ligated cDNA went through four rounds of PCR with nested alpha and beta constant-region primers together with the SP2 primer. T4 RNA ligase 1 ligated a single-stranded oligonucleotide carrying the SP2 primer and a 12-nucleotide UMI to the cDNA 3' end. The ligation reaction was kept at 16 degrees C for 20-24 hours. PCR2 was usually performed as a SYBR Green qPCR and halted at a preset threshold so that over-amplification would not occur. Every purification after the first one was done using Agencourt AMPure XP magnetic beads. Libraries were quantified by Qubit and checked on a TapeStation, where a main peak was expected near 650 bp. Pooled libraries were sequenced on an Illumina MiSeq using v2 2x251 paired-end kits, and typically about 0.95-2.1 million reads were obtained per sample. Each sample's library went into the pool at approximately 4.3 nM, and 5-7% PhiX was added to help with cluster recognition. The authors processed their data as follows. Using tag matching that tolerated one base-pair mismatch, Decombinator assigned V and J genes to FASTQ reads that had been processed by Demultiplexor. Collapsinator used UMIs to correct both sequencing errors and frequency errors arising from PCR heterogeneity. CDR3Translator translated TCRs and extracted CDR3s from the conserved cysteine to the FGXG phenylalanine, flagging non-productive sequences. Gini, Shannon entropy and inverse Simpson indices were computed after subsampling the repertoires to the same number of UMI-defined TCRs. Clonotype abundance distributions were fitted to a power law by maximum likelihood within the linear range. For one naive CD8 sample, the pipeline and MIGEC produced similar UMI counts, unique TCR numbers and clonal distributions. In one analysis, naive TCRs that were also found in any memory subset of the same donor were excluded from the naive repertoire. Repertoires were searched for about 7,300 CMV-associated CDR3 sequences compiled from VDJdb and a published dataset. In-frame beta chains were kept once TCRdb had trimmed the public reads at Q25 with fastp and called clones with MiXCR. Entries are consolidated by CDR3 protein sequence, retaining the most common genes and DNA. TCRdb's processing, not the authors' own work, is the source of the V and J calls. The sample table shows roughly 140,000 distinct CDR3 sequences, and approximately 20% are seen once. The ten largest clones capture about 0.57% of the sample.

Points on this clonotype: The specificity of this receptor is unknown. It has no much larger one-base neighbor in the sample; base qualities were not kept.

In the germline V gene, CDR1 corresponds to SGHVS and CDR2 to FQNEAQ. For this chain, trimming is 5 bases at the V end and 0 bases at the J end, and the number of junction bases without a gene match is 6. Including cysteine and phenylalanine, the CDR3 has 16 amino acids. Of all the DNA, just the CDR3 is kept, 48 bases in frame from base 1. This TCR was sampled from a human donor in good health. The sample comprised naive CD8+ T cells from blood. The sample's cell subset or site label, decoded: naive T cells, CD45RA high CD27+. Rearrangement joined TRBV7-8 to TRBJ2-3, with 9 middle bases fitting TRBD2. The DNA reads TGTGCCAGCAGCGCCGTAGCGGGGGCAAGCACAGATACGCAGTATTTT. The encoded protein is CASSAVAGASTDTQYF.